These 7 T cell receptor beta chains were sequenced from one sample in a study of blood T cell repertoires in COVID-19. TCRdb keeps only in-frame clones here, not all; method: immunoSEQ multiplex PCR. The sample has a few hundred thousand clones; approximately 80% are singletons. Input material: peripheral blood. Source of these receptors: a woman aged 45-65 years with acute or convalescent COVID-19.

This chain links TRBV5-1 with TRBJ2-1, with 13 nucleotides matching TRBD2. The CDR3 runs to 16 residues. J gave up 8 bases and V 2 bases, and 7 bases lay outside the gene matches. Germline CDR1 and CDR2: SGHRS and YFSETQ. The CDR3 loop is CASSFRLAGGEDEQFF. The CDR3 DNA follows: TGCGCCAGCAGCTTTAGACTAGCGGGAGGAGAGGATGAGCAGTTCTTC.

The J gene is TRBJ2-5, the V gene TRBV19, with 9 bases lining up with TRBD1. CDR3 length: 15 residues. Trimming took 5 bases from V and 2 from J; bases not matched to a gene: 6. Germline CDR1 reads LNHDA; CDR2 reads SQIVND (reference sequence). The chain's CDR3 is CASSFAGTGQETQYF. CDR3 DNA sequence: TGTGCCAGTAGTTTCGCCGGGACAGGGCAAGAGACCCAGTACTTC.

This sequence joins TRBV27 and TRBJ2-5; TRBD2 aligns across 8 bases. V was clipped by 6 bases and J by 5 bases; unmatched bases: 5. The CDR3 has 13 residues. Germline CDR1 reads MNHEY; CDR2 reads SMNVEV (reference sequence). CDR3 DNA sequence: TGTGCCAGCAGCCGCGGGAGGTGGGAGACCCAGTACTTC. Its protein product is CASSRGRWETQYF.

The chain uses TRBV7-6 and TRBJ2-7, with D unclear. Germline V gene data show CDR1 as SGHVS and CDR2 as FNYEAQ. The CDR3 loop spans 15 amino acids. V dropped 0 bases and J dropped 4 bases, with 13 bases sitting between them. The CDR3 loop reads CASSLAVDTKYEQYF. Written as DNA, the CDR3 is TGTGCCAGCAGCTTAGCCGTTGACACAAAATACGAGCAGTACTTC.

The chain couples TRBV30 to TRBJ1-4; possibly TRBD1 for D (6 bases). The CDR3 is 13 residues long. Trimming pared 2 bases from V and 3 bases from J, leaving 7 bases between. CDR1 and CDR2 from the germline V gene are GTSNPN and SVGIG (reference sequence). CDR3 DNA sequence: TGTGCCTGGAGTAGACAGGCTAATGAAAAACTGTTTTTT. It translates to CAWSRQANEKLFF.

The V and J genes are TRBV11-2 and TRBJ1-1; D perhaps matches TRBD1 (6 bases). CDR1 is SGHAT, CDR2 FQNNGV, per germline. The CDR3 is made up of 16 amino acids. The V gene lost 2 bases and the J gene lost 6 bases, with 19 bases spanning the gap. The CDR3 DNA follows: TGTGCCAGCAGCTTAACGGGGGGCAATAGAGGATCTGAAGCTTTCTTT. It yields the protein CASSLTGGNRGSEAFF.

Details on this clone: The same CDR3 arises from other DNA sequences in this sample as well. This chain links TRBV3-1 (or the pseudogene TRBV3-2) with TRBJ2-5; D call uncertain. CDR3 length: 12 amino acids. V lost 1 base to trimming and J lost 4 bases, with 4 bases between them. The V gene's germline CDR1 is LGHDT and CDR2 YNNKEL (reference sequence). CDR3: CASSQVRETQYF. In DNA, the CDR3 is TGTGCCAGCAGCCAAGTTAGAGAGACCCAGTACTTC.